The T cell receptor beta chain under discussion was sequenced for a study of human T cells and chemical hapten exposure. Germline trimming cut 5 bases from V and 4 bases from J; bases unmatched to any gene: 12. The CDR3 covers 17 residues. The germline V gene encodes CDR1 SEHNR and CDR2 FQNEAQ (reference sequence). One entry per CDR3 protein, called by TCRdb with MiXCR from the RACE reads. The sample consists of about 120,000 distinct CDR3 sequences, less than 15% of them appearing once. Time point: pre-sensitization, week 0. The sample's treatment: therapeutic diphenylcyclopropenone sensitization with weekly scalp DPC.

This receptor was taken from a woman between 18 and 30 years old with alopecia areata. Some clones in this sample may be carry-over from other donors' samples. The chain carries TRBV7-9 and TRBJ2-2; 8 bases line up with TRBD1. The source was whole blood, collected in connection with sensitization to the hapten diphenylcyclopropenone (DPC). The CDR3 spells CASSPLDRGLFTGELFF. CDR3 nucleotides: TGTGCCAGCAGCCCGCTAGACAGGGGATTATTCACCGGGGAGCTGTTTTTT.